This T cell receptor (beta chain) was observed in a study of post-analysis software for immune sequencing data. About the research overall: Included among the disease courses, which were recorded for the cohort, were relapsing-remitting, secondary progressive and progressive-relapsing multiple sclerosis. Findings of the study overall: A significant reduction in normalized Chao1 diversity was observed in multiple sclerosis patients versus controls. Under the F measure, samples that were prepared in one batch clustered strongly together. Relative to controls, patients had about 5 TRBV segments at higher frequency, with TRBV5-6, TRBV5-1 and TRBV20-1 among these.

Unique molecular identifiers tagged the TCR beta cDNA libraries. Starting from around 0.96 to 9.9 million T cells, the study yielded about 500,000 cDNA molecules. TCRdb itself ran the PCR reads through MiXCR, one entry per CDR3 protein. The table shows about 810,000 distinct CDR3 sequences, with approximately 53% occurring only once. For this clonotype: Its target is not known.

Germline V CDR1 and CDR2: DFQATT, SNEGSKA (reference sequence). Trimming removed 3 bases at V and 3 bases at J, with 9 bases between. This CDR3 region has 12 residues. The sequence came from a girl aged 5-17 years with multiple sclerosis. Input material: blood. This chain uses TRBV20-1 with TRBJ2-7, with D maybe TRBD1 (5 bases). The CDR3 region has the DNA TGCAGTGCTAGTGACAGATACTACGAGCAGTACTTC. Translating it yields CSASDRYYEQYF.